The 14 T cell receptor beta chains listed next were all sequenced from one sample in a study of follicular helper T cells after annual influenza vaccination. The time point was: 2014-2015 season, pre-vaccination. TCRdb keeps only in-frame clones here, not all; method: immunoSEQ multiplex PCR. Among around 10,000 clones, 81% were seen once, and the ten largest hold over 0.7%. The sample in question was CXCR5- memory CD4+ T cells sorted from blood, obtained on the day of influenza vaccination. The receptors were gathered from an adult who received the influenza vaccine.

The genes are TRBV7-6 and TRBJ2-3, with a tentative D call TRBD1 (6 bases). V lost 4 bases, J lost 1 base, and 18 bases lay in between. The germline CDR1 and CDR2 sequences are SGHVS and FNYEAQ. This CDR3 is built from 17 residues. Written as DNA, the CDR3 is TGTGCCAGCAGCTACACCTATAAGGACAGAGGCACAGATACGCAGTATTTT. Translation gives CASSYTYKDRGTDTQYF.

V gene TRBV7-2 combines with J gene TRBJ2-2; D is perhaps TRBD2 (5 bases). The CDR3 contains 15 residues. Germline CDR1 and CDR2: SGHTA and FQGNSA. The ends were cut back, 5 bases at V and 6 bases at J, with 16 bases in the middle. In nucleotides, the CDR3 is TGTGCCAGCAGCCCTTGGACTGACCACCCCGGGGAGCTGTTTTTT. Protein sequence: CASSPWTDHPGELFF.

The rearrangement joins TRBV19 to TRBJ2-7, with D hard to call. Trimming removed 5 bases from V and 6 bases from J, with 17 bases in between. CDR1 LNHDA and CDR2 SQIVND come from the germline V gene (reference sequence). The CDR3 extends over 14 amino acids. The CDR3 loop is CASSPPAGVGEQYF. In DNA form, the CDR3 reads TGTGCCAGTAGTCCTCCGGCAGGAGTAGGCGAGCAGTACTTC.

The chain has TRBV30 and TRBJ1-2, with D unclear. The CDR3 sequence is 13 residues long. V lost 3 bases to trimming and J lost 8 bases, with 16 bases between them. Germline V gene lookup returns CDR1 GTSNPN and CDR2 SVGIG (reference sequence). CDR3 nucleotide sequence: TGTGCCTGGAGGAAGGGAGGAACGGAGGGCTACACCTTC. Translation gives CAWRKGGTEGYTF.

This chain links TRBV7-2 with TRBJ1-5; D is unclear. Germline CDR1 reads SGHTA; CDR2 reads FQGNSA. V was cut by 4 bases and J by 9 bases, with 10 bases left in between. The CDR3 is 12 residues long. DNA of the CDR3: TGTGCCAGCAGCTCCCCCCCGGGGCCCCAGCATTTT. Residues: CASSSPPGPQHF.

The chain couples TRBV11-2 to TRBJ2-3; TRBD1 aligns across 8 bases. The CDR3 runs 13 residues. V shed 4 bases, J shed 6 bases, and the junction held 3 bases outside the gene matches. Germline values: CDR1 SGHAT, CDR2 FQNNGV. CDR3 nucleotides: TGTGCCAGCAGCTCGGACAGGGAGGATACGCAGTATTTT. Its protein product is CASSSDREDTQYF.

The gene calls are TRBV4-3 and TRBJ2-2, with no clear D. V lost 0 bases and J lost 2, with 13 bases in between. The CDR3 totals 17 residues. CDR1 is LGHNA and CDR2 is YSLEER in the germline V gene. The CDR3 loop is CASSQDGQRGNTGELFF. CDR3 sequence (DNA): TGCGCCAGCAGCCAAGATGGGCAGAGAGGAAACACCGGGGAGCTGTTTTTT.

This rearrangement joins TRBV7-9 to TRBJ1-4; unclear D gene. This CDR3 region has 14 residues. Germline assignment: CDR1 SEHNR and CDR2 FQNEAQ (reference sequence). V lost 7 bases and J 5 bases, leaving 14 bases between the germline ends. The CDR3 bases are TGTGCCAGCACCCGCATGGCATCGAATGAAAAACTGTTTTTT. Translating gives CASTRMASNEKLFF.

This clone was detected once. The chain employs TRBV6-1 and TRBJ2-5, with 11 bases lining up with TRBD2. Germline V CDR1 and CDR2: MNHNS, SASEGT. This CDR3 region has 18 residues. V dropped 1 base and J dropped 5; count of bases not matched to a gene: 12. In DNA form, the CDR3 reads TGTGCCAGCAGTGAAGGTTTGGCTAGCGGGGGGAGATGGGAGACCCAGTACTTC. Translated: CASSEGLASGGRWETQYF.

The J gene is TRBJ1-2, the V gene TRBV2; D remains ambiguous. Germline CDR1 is SNHLY and CDR2 is FYNNEI. V was clipped by 4 bases and J by 7 bases, with 16 bases between them. This CDR3 is 14 amino acids long. CDR3 in amino acids: CASSGETADRGYTF. DNA for the CDR3: TGTGCCAGCAGTGGCGAAACTGCAGATCGTGGCTACACCTTC. The entire variable domain, with the rest obtained from reference TRBV2 and TRBJ1-2, is as follows: EPEVTQTPSHQVTQMGQEVILRCVPISNHLYFYWYRQILGQKVEFLVSFYNNEISEKSEIFDDQFSVERPDGSNFTLKIRSTKLEDSAMYFCASSGETADRGYTFGSGTRLTVV.

The chain combines TRBV5-1 with TRBJ2-3, with TRBD2 as a possible D gene (6 bases). Between the trimmed V and J ends, which lost 4 bases and 0 bases, there was a span of 18 bases. The CDR3 covers 17 residues. Germline assignment: CDR1 SGHRS and CDR2 YFSETQ. This CDR3 is CASSPRKGGNSTDTQYF. The CDR3 region has the DNA TGCGCCAGCAGCCCAAGAAAGGGCGGGAATAGCACAGATACGCAGTATTTT.

The chain uses TRBV5-6 and TRBJ2-7; D ambiguous. Germline V gene sequence: CDR1 SGHDT, CDR2 YYEEEE. CDR3 length: 14 residues. V lost 1 base and J lost 4, with 12 bases in between. CDR3 nucleotides: TGTGCCAGCAGCTTGTATAGGGCGTCATACGAGCAGTACTTC. Amino acids: CASSLYRASYEQYF.

This clone was detected only once. CDR3 DNA sequence: TGTGCCAGTAGTATCACCGGAGGACAGGGGGGGGAGACCCAGTACTTC. Translated: CASSITGGQGGETQYF. J is TRBJ2-5 and V is TRBV19; 10 nucleotides match TRBD1. The J segment lost 5 bases and the V segment lost 3 bases, leaving 9 bases of the junction unmatched. The CDR3 loop spans 16 amino acids. Germline-derived CDR1 and CDR2 are LNHDA and SQIVND (reference sequence).

The chain employs TRBV30 and TRBJ2-5; 8 bases match TRBD1. This CDR3 spans 16 amino acids. V dropped 0 bases and J dropped 5; count of bases not matched to a gene: 11. The germline gives CDR1 GTSNPN, CDR2 SVGIG (reference sequence). Written as DNA, the CDR3 is TGTGCCTGGAGTGTACTGTCAGGGGGCCCCGTGGAGACCCAGTACTTC. It encodes CAWSVLSGGPVETQYF.